The rows below give T cell receptor beta chains drawn from one sample of a study of spatial heterogeneity in lung cancer. TCRdb reanalysed the 5' RACE reads using MiXCR and keeps one entry per CDR3 protein. Of 25,000 or so distinct CDR3 sequences listed, 6% are singletons. This specimen was PBMCs, taken at follow-up. Receptors were obtained from a male donor with early-stage non-small cell lung cancer. The CDR3 runs from the conserved cysteine through the conserved F or W. The D gene is left open where the match is weak.

V gene: TRBV19
D gene: -
J gene: TRBJ2-3
CDR3 protein: CASSIMDQWDTQYF

V gene: TRBV3-1
D gene: -
J gene: TRBJ2-3
CDR3 protein: CASSQGGTDTQYF

V gene: TRBV28
D gene: TRBD2
J gene: TRBJ2-3
CDR3 protein: CASRGTRPKMTDTQYF

V gene: TRBV5-1
D gene: TRBD2
J gene: TRBJ2-5
CDR3 protein: CASSSGTSPWETQYF

V gene: TRBV3-1
D gene: -
J gene: TRBJ2-1
CDR3 protein: CASSQGWENEQFF

V gene: TRBV6-6
D gene: TRBD2
J gene: TRBJ2-5
CDR3 protein: CASSQAVSGSKETQYF

V gene: TRBV12-3/TRBV12-4
D gene: TRBD2
J gene: TRBJ2-1
CDR3 protein: CASSLGGEGEQFF

V gene: TRBV24-1
D gene: TRBD2
J gene: TRBJ2-1
CDR3 protein: CATSDPLAGSYNEQFF

V gene: TRBV6-2/TRBV6-3
D gene: TRBD1
J gene: TRBJ2-4
CDR3 protein: CASSSFPLNWDRVNIQYF

V gene: TRBV5-1
D gene: -
J gene: TRBJ2-1
CDR3 protein: CASSPGTQQFF

V gene: TRBV4-2
D gene: -
J gene: TRBJ1-5
CDR3 protein: CASSQPSNQPQHF